The TCR beta chain under discussion was sequenced for a study of shared clonotypes between healthy human individuals. From germline, CDR1 is KGHSH and CDR2 LQKENI. Trimming took 5 bases from V and 6 from J, leaving 19 bases between them. This CDR3 contains 16 residues. Points on this clone: The antigen remains undetermined.

Study-wide results and limits: Some naive CD4 clonotypes, around 5%, turned up in common across several donors.

Naive CD8 cells lacked CD45RO, underwent positive selection for CCR7 and left out terminally differentiated effector memory CD45RA+ cells. The repertoire was sequenced with immunoSEQ multiplex PCR; TCRdb's copy has only in-frame clones and lacks some. The sample carries about 550,000 clones, about 95% recorded once. This receptor was obtained from a woman aged 30 to 39 in good health. The specimen sequenced was naive CD8+ T cells sorted from blood. V is TRBV18 and J is TRBJ2-2; D unclear. CDR3 in amino acids: CASSIAGGRFSGELFF. The CDR3 bases are TGTGCCAGCTCAATAGCCGGTGGTAGATTTTCCGGGGAGCTGTTTTTT.